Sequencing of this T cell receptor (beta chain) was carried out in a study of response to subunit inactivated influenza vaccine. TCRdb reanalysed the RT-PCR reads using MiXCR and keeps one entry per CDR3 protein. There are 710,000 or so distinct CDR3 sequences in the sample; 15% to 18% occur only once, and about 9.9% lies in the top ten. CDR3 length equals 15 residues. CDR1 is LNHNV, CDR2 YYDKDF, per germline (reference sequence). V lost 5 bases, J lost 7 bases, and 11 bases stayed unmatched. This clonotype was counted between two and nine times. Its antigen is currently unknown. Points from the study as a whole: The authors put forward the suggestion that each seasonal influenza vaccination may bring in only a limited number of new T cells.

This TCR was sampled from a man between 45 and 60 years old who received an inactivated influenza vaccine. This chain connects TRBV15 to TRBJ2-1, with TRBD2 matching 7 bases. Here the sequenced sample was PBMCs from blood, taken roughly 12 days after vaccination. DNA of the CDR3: TGTGCCACCAGCGGGAGCGGAGCGGGAAGAAATGAGCAGTTCTTC. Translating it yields CATSGSGAGRNEQFF.